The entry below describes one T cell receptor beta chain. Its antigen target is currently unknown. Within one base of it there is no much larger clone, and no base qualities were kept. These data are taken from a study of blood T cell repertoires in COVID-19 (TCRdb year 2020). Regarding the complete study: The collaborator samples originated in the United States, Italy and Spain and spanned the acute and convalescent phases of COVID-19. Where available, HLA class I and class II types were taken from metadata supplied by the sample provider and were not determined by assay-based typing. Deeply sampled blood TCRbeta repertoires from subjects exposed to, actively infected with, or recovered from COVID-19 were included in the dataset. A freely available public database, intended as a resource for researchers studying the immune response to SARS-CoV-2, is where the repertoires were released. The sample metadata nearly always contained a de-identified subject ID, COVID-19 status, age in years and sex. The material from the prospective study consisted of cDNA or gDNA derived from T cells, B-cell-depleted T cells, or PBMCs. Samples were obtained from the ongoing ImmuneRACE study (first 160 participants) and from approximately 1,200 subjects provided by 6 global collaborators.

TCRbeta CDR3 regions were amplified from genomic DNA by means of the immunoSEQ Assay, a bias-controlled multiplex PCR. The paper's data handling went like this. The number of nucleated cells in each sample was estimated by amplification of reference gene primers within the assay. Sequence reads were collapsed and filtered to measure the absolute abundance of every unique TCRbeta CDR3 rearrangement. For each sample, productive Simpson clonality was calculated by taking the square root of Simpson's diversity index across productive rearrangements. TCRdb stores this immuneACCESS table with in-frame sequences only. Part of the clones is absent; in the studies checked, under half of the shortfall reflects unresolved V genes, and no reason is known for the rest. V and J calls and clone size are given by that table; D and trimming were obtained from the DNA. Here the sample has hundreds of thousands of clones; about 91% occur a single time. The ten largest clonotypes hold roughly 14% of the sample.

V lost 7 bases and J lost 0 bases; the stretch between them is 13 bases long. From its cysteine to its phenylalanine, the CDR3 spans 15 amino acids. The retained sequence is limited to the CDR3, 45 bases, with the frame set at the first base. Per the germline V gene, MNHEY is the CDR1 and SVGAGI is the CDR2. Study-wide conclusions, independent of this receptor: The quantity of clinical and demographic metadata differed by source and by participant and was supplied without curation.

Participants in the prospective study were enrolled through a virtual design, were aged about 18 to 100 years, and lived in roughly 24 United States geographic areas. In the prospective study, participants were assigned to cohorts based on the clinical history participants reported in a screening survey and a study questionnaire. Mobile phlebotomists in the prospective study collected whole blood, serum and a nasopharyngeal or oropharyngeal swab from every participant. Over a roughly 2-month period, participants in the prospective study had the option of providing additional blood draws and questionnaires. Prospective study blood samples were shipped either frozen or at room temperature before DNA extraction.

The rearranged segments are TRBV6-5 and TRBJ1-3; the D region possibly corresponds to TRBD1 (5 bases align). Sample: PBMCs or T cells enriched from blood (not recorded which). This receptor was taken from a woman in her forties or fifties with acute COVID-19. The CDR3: CASTREGTSGNTIYF. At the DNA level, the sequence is TGTGCCAGCACCCGGGAGGGGACCTCTGGAAACACCATATATTTT.